This T cell receptor beta chain was recorded in a study of early stage breast cancer tumors. Overall study context: ER+/PR+/HER2- status applied to about 70% of the 16 invasive breast tumors. Study conclusions and caveats: Most shared enriched TCRB sequences were commonly generated ones. Comparing each tissue with blood distinguished tumor from normal in 14 of 16 patients.

Some clones are missing from TCRdb's copy, which holds only in-frame ones; the method was immunoSEQ multiplex PCR. The profile shows some 48,000 clones, roughly 84% of them singletons. The CDR3 spans 13 residues. From germline, CDR1 is MDHEN and CDR2 SYDVKM. V shed 8 bases and J 6 bases; nucleotides not matched to a gene: 9. A word on this clone: Its antigen remains unidentified.

The rearrangement uses TRBV28 and TRBJ1-1; 7 nucleotides agree with TRBD1. This TCR was sampled from a person in their fifties with breast cancer. The sample was blood. This CDR3 is CASLGQVASEAFF. CDR3 DNA: TGTGCCAGCCTAGGACAGGTGGCGTCTGAAGCTTTCTTT.